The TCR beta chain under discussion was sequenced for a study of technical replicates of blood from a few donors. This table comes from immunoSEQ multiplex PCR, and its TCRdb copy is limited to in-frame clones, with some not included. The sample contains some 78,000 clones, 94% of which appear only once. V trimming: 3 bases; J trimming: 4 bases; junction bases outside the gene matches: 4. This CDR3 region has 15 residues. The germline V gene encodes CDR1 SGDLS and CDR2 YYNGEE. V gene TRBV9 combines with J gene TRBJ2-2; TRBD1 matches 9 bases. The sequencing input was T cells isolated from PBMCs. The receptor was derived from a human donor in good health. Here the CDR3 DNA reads TGTGCCAGCAGCGGGACAGGGGAGGTCACCGGGGAGCTGTTTTTT. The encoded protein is CASSGTGEVTGELFF.